This T cell receptor beta chain came from a study of blood T cell repertoires in COVID-19. The overall study: PBMCs, B-cell-depleted T cells, or T cells provided the cDNA or gDNA that made up the material.

Produced via immunoSEQ multiplex PCR; TCRdb's table is partial and in-frame only. The sample contains more than 75,000 clones, roughly 90% of which appear only once. Trimming at V came to 4 bases and at J to 5 bases, leaving 3 bases not matched to a gene. CDR3 length: 12 residues. The V gene's germline CDR1 is SGHRS and CDR2 YFSETQ. The V and J genes are TRBV5-1 and TRBJ2-7; 7 bases are shared with TRBD1. Sequenced input: peripheral blood. This sequence was found in a man between 50 and 59 years old with COVID-19, enrolled during active disease. This CDR3 reads CASSRDRDEQYF. The CDR3 bases are TGCGCCAGCAGCCGAGACAGGGACGAGCAGTACTTC.